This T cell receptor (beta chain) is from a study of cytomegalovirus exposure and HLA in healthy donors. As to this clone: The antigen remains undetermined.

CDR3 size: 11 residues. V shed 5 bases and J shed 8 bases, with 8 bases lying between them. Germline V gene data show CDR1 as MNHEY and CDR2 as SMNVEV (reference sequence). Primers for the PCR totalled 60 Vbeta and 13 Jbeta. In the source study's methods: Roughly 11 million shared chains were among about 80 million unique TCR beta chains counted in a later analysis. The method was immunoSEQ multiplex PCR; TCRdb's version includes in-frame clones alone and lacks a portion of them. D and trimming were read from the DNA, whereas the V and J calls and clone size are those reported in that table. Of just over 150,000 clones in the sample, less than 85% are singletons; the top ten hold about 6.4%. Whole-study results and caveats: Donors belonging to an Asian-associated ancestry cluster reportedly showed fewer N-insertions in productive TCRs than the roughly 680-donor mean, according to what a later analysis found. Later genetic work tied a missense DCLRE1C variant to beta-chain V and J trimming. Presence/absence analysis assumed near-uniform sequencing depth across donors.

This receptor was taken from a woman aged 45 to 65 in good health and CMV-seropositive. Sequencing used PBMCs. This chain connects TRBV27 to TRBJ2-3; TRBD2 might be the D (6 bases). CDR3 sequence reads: CASSPGVTQYF. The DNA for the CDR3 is TGTGCCAGCAGTCCGGGAGTTACGCAGTATTTT.